A selection of T cell receptor beta chains follows, all from one sample in a study of shared clonotypes between healthy human individuals. Some clones are missing from TCRdb's copy, which holds only in-frame ones; the method was immunoSEQ multiplex PCR. This repertoire shows about 800,000 clones, 96% found once; its top ten account for under 0.25%. The sequenced sample was naive CD8+ T cells sorted from blood. These receptors originate from a man aged 30-40 years in good health. Both conserved end residues are part of each CDR3. D genes are given only for firm matches. The size entry is marked missing in some rows and otherwise reads once, few, many or a size class.

J gene,clone size,D gene,V gene,CDR3 protein,CDR3 DNA
TRBJ2-7,NA,NA,TRBV6-1,CASSEARTATYEQYF,TGTGCCAGCAGTGAAGCCCGGACAGCTACCTACGAGCAGTACTTC
TRBJ2-1,once,NA,TRBV11-3,CASSSRDYNEQFF,TGTGCCAGCAGCAGCCGGGACTACAATGAGCAGTTCTTC
TRBJ2-1,once,TRBD2,TRBV5-4,CASSPGGGGPYNEQFF,TGTGCCAGCAGCCCGGGCGGGGGAGGGCCTTACAATGAGCAGTTCTTC
TRBJ1-1,once,NA,TRBV9,CASSVVTPPRPGLEAFF,TGTGCCAGCAGCGTAGTGACCCCCCCTAGGCCTGGCCTTGAAGCTTTCTTT
TRBJ2-7,NA,NA,TRBV7-9,CASSQTQTYEQYF,TGTGCCAGCAGCCAAACACAAACCTACGAGCAGTACTTC
TRBJ2-1,NA,NA,TRBV27,CASSILTEESSYNEQFF,TGTGCCAGCAGTATCCTGACAGAAGAGAGCTCCTACAATGAGCAGTTCTTC
TRBJ2-1,NA,TRBD2,TRBV5-1,CASSLGGSISNEQFF,TGCGCCAGCAGCTTGGGCGGGAGTATTAGCAATGAGCAGTTCTTC
TRBJ2-5,NA,TRBD2,TRBV2,CASRETRLAGRGETQYF,TGTGCCAGCAGGGAAACTAGGCTAGCGGGTCGGGGGGAGACCCAGTACTTC
TRBJ2-2,NA,NA,TRBV10-1,CASSDGGELFF,TGCGCCAGCAGTGACGGCGGGGAGCTGTTTTTT
TRBJ2-1,NA,TRBD2,TRBV14,CASSQEFLAGRVGQFF,TGTGCCAGCAGCCAAGAATTCCTAGCGGGAAGGGTAGGGCAGTTCTTC
TRBJ2-1,NA,NA,TRBV7-9,CASSAPGARYEQFF,TGTGCCAGCAGCGCCCCCGGGGCAAGGTATGAGCAGTTCTTC
TRBJ2-4,NA,TRBD2,TRBV7-9,CASSSTLREATKNIQYF,TGTGCCAGCAGCTCTACCCTTCGGGAGGCGACCAAAAACATTCAGTACTTC
TRBJ2-4,once,TRBD2,TRBV15,CATRRTSGYIQYF,TGTGCCACCAGAAGGACTAGCGGTTACATTCAGTACTTC
TRBJ2-3,once,TRBD2,TRBV7-9,CASSLGGGLDTDTQYF,TGTGCCAGCAGCTTAGGGGGAGGACTAGACACAGATACGCAGTATTTT
TRBJ1-1,NA,TRBD1,TRBV28,CASRSPGQSQGTEAFF,TGTGCCAGCAGAAGTCCGGGACAGTCACAGGGCACTGAAGCTTTCTTT
TRBJ2-5,NA,NA,TRBV27,CASSLLQETQYF,TGTGCCAGCAGTTTGCTACAAGAGACCCAGTACTTC
TRBJ2-1,NA,NA,TRBV19,CASSALSRVSSYNEQFF,TGTGCCAGTAGTGCCCTAAGTCGGGTAAGCTCCTACAATGAGCAGTTCTTC
TRBJ2-5,NA,NA,TRBV14,CASRAETQYF,TGTGCCAGCAGAGCTGAGACCCAGTACTTC
TRBJ2-1,NA,NA,TRBV5-8,CASSLASRFYNEQFF,TGTGCCAGCAGCTTGGCTAGCAGGTTCTACAATGAGCAGTTCTTC
TRBJ2-7,NA,NA,TRBV4-1,CASSLRQSSYEQYF,TGCGCCAGCAGCCTAAGACAGTCCTCCTACGAGCAGTACTTC
TRBJ2-4,NA,TRBD1,TRBV7-9,CASSLQGTKNIQYF,TGTGCCAGCAGCCTACAGGGGACCAAAAACATTCAGTACTTC
TRBJ2-7,NA,NA,TRBV5-1,CASSLDRTYEQYF,TGCGCCAGCAGCTTGGACAGAACCTACGAGCAGTACTTC
TRBJ2-7,NA,NA,TRBV13,CASSHTLTEGKYEQYF,TGTGCCAGCAGCCATACCCTCACTGAGGGAAAGTACGAGCAGTACTTC
TRBJ2-7,once,TRBD1,TRBV27,CASSSLATGGAVHEQYF,TGTGCCAGCAGTTCTCTTGCAACAGGGGGCGCGGTCCACGAGCAGTACTTC
TRBJ2-1,NA,NA,TRBV4-1,CASSSPDESSYNEQFF,TGCGCCAGCAGCTCCCCGGACGAGAGCTCCTACAATGAGCAGTTCTTC
TRBJ2-3,NA,TRBD2,TRBV11-1,CASSHPASGRASEWNTQYF,TGTGCCAGCAGCCACCCCGCTAGCGGGAGGGCCAGCGAGTGGAATACGCAGTATTTT
TRBJ2-7,NA,NA,TRBV7-7,CASSLGPGKSVEQYF,TGTGCCAGCAGCTTAGGACCAGGGAAATCAGTCGAGCAGTACTTC
TRBJ1-2,NA,NA,TRBV29-1,CSVETGREDGYTF,TGCAGCGTTGAAACGGGCAGGGAGGATGGCTACACCTTC
TRBJ2-2,NA,TRBD1,TRBV27,CASSSPGQEFTGELFF,TGTGCCAGCAGTTCACCGGGACAGGAGTTCACCGGGGAGCTGTTTTTT
TRBJ1-5,NA,NA,TRBV7-6,CASSLESQDGSGLNQPQHF,TGTGCCAGCAGCTTAGAGAGCCAAGACGGGTCAGGACTCAACCAGCCCCAGCATTTT
TRBJ1-1,NA,NA,TRBV5-4,CASSLIYDSDTEAFF,TGTGCCAGCAGCTTGATTTATGACAGCGACACTGAAGCTTTCTTT
TRBJ2-5,NA,TRBD2,TRBV27,CASSDGTIGETQYF,TGTGCCAGCAGTGACGGGACTATTGGGGAGACCCAGTACTTC
TRBJ2-7,NA,NA,TRBV18,CASSPSNEQYF,TGTGCCAGCTCACCATCTAACGAGCAGTACTTC
TRBJ1-3,NA,NA,TRBV29-1,CSAAEPSGNTIYF,TGCAGCGCCGCCGAACCCTCTGGAAACACCATATATTTT
TRBJ2-1,NA,NA,TRBV29-1,CSVEGLQFF,TGCAGCGTTGAGGGGTTGCAGTTCTTC
TRBJ2-7,NA,NA,TRBV19,CASSILGNYEQYF,TGTGCCAGTAGTATTCTGGGAAACTACGAGCAGTACTTC
TRBJ2-3,NA,NA,TRBV14,CASSWSSPTDTQYF,TGTGCCAGCAGCTGGAGCAGCCCCACAGATACGCAGTATTTT
TRBJ2-5,NA,NA,TRBV18,CASSPGGSRETQYF,TGTGCCAGCTCACCTGGGGGGAGCCGGGAGACCCAGTACTTC
TRBJ2-7,NA,NA,TRBV2,CASIGGRDEQYF,TGTGCCAGCATAGGCGGTCGAGACGAGCAGTACTTC
TRBJ2-1,NA,TRBD2,TRBV29-1,CSVDGLALGEQFF,TGCAGCGTTGACGGACTAGCTTTGGGTGAGCAGTTCTTC
TRBJ1-5,NA,NA,TRBV18,CASSPSVRAGRAQPQHF,TGTGCCAGCTCACCGAGCGTAAGGGCAGGGAGGGCTCAGCCCCAGCATTTT
TRBJ2-2,NA,NA,TRBV7-9,CASSSFGNTGELFF,TGTGCCAGCAGCTCATTCGGCAACACCGGGGAGCTGTTTTTT
TRBJ2-1,NA,NA,TRBV6-5,CASSYSSYNEQFF,TGTGCCAGCAGTTACTCCTCCTACAATGAGCAGTTCTTC
TRBJ2-1,once,NA,TRBV5-1,CASSLSPDNEQFF,TGCGCCAGCAGCTTGTCTCCCGACAATGAGCAGTTCTTC
TRBJ2-5,NA,TRBD1,TRBV11-3,CASSPDRGETQYF,TGTGCCAGCAGCCCGGACAGGGGAGAGACCCAGTACTTC
TRBJ2-7,once,NA,TRBV13,CASSRPGREQYF,TGTGCCAGCAGCCGGCCAGGTCGGGAGCAGTACTTC
TRBJ1-5,NA,NA,TRBV6-1,CASSVDNQPQHF,TGTGCCAGCAGTGTAGACAATCAGCCCCAGCATTTT
TRBJ2-1,NA,TRBD2,TRBV7-2,CASSSWTSGSGDEQFF,TGTGCCAGCAGCTCCTGGACTAGCGGGAGCGGTGATGAGCAGTTCTTC
TRBJ2-1,NA,NA,TRBV7-9,CASSHAGLSYNEQFF,TGTGCCAGCAGCCACGCGGGTCTATCCTACAATGAGCAGTTCTTC
TRBJ2-5,NA,TRBD1,TRBV10-3,CAISEVGGQSEETQYF,TGTGCCATCAGTGAGGTTGGGGGACAGTCGGAGGAGACCCAGTACTTC